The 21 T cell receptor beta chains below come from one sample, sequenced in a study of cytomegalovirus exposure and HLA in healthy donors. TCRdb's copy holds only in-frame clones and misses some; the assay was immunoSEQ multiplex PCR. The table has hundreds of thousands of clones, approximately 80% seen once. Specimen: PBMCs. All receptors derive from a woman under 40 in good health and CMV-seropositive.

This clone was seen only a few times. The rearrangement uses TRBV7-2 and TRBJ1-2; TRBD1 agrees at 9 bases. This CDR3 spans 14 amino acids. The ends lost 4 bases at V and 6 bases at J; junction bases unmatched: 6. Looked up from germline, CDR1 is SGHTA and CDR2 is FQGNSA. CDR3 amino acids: CASSWTGEVDGYTF. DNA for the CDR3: TGTGCCAGCAGCTGGACAGGGGAGGTAGATGGCTACACCTTC.

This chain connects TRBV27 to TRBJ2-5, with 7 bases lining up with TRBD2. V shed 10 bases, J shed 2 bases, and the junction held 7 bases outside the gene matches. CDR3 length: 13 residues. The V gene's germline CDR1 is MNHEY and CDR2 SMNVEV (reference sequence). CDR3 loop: CATRASGQETQYF. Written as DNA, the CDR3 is TGTGCCACCAGGGCTAGCGGACAAGAGACCCAGTACTTC.

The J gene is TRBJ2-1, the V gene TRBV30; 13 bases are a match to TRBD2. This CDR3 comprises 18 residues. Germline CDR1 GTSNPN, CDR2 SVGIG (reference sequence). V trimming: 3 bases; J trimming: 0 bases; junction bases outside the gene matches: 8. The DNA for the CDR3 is TGTGCCTGGAGCTCCGGGACTAGCGGGGCTAGCTCCTACAATGAGCAGTTCTTC. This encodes CAWSSGTSGASSYNEQFF.

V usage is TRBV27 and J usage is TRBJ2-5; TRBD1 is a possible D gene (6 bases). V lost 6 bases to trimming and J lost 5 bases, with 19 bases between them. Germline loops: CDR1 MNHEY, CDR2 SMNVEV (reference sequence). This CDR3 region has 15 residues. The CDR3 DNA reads TGTGCCAGCAGCCTCACCAGGGGATTAGGTGAGACCCAGTACTTC. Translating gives CASSLTRGLGETQYF.

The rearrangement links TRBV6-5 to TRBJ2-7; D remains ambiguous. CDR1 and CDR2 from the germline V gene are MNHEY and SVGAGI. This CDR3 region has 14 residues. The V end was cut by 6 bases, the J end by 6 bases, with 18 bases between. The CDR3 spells CASRRVREALEQYF. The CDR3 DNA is TGTGCCAGCAGGCGAGTAAGGGAAGCGCTCGAGCAGTACTTC.

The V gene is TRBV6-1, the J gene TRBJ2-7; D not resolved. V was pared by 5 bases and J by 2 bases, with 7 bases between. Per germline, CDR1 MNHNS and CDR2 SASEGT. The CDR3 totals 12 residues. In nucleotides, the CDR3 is TGTGCCAGCAGTTTACGTACCTACGAGCAGTACTTC. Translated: CASSLRTYEQYF.

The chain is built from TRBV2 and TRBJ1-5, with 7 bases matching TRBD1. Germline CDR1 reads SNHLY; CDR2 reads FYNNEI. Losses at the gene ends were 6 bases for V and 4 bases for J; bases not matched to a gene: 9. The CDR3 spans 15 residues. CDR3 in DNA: TGTGCCAGCAGGATACGGGACAGTCTAAATCAGCCCCAGCATTTT. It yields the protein CASRIRDSLNQPQHF.

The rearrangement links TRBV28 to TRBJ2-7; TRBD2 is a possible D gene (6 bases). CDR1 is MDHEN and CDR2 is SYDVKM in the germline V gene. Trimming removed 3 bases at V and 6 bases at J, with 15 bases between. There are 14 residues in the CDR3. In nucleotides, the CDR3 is TGTGCCAGCAGTTTTGGAGGGAGTTACCGCGAGCAGTACTTC. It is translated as CASSFGGSYREQYF.

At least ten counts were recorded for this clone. The CDR3 DNA follows: TGTGCCAGCAGCGTAGCGGGGGAGCTGTTTTTT. Amino acids: CASSVAGELFF. This chain joins TRBV2 and TRBJ2-2, with D perhaps matching TRBD2 (5 bases). V shed 6 bases and J shed 8 bases, with 7 bases lying between them. This CDR3 is 11 amino acids long. Germline V gives CDR1 SNHLY, CDR2 FYNNEI. The full variable domain, in which reference TRBV2 and TRBJ2-2 provide the parts outside the CDR3, is EPEVTQTPSHQVTQMGQEVILRCVPISNHLYFYWYRQILGQKVEFLVSFYNNEISEKSEIFDDQFSVERPDGSNFTLKIRSTKLEDSAMYFCASSVAGELFFGEGSRLTVL.

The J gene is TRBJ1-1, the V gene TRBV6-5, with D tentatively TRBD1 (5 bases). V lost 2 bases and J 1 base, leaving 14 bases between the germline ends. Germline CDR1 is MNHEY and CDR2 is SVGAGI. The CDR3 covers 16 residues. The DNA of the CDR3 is TGTGCCAGCAGTTACCATGTAGACAGCCGGAACACTGAAGCTTTCTTT. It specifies CASSYHVDSRNTEAFF.

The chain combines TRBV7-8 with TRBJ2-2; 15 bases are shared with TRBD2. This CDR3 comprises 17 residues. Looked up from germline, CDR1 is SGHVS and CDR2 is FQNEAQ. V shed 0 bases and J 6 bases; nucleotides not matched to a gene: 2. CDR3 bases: TGTGCCAGCAGCTTAGCTGGACTAGCGGGAGGGGCCGGGGAGCTGTTTTTT. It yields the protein CASSLAGLAGGAGELFF.

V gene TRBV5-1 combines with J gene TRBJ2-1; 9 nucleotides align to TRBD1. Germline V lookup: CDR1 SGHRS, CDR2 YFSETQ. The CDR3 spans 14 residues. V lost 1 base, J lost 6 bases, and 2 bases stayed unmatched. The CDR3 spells CASSLWTGVNEQFF. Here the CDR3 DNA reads TGCGCCAGCAGCTTGTGGACAGGGGTCAATGAGCAGTTCTTC.

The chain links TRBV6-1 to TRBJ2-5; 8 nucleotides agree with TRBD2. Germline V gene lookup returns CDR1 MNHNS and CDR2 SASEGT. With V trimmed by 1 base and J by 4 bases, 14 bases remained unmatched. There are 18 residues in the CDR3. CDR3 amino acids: CASSEEISGTGRRETQYF. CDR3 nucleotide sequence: TGTGCCAGCAGTGAAGAGATTAGCGGGACCGGGCGCAGAGAGACCCAGTACTTC.

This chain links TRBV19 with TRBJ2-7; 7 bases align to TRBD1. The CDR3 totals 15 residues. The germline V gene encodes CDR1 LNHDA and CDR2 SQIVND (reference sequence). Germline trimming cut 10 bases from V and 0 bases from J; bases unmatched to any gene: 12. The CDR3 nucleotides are TGTGCCACATCCCCCCGACAGGGAAGCTCCTACGAGCAGTACTTC. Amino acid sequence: CATSPRQGSSYEQYF. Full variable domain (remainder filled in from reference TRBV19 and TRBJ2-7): DGGITQSPKYLFRKEGQNVTLSCEQNLNHDAMYWYRQDPGQGLRLIYYSQIVNDFQKGDIAEGYSVSREKKESFPLTVTSAQKNPTAFYLCATSPRQGSSYEQYFGPGTRLTVT.

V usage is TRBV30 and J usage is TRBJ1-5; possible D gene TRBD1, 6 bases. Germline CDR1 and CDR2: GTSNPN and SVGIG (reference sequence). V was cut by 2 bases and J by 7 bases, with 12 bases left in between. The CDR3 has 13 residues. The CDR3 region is CAWSPAGEQPQHF. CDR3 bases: TGTGCCTGGAGTCCGGCAGGGGAGCAGCCCCAGCATTTT. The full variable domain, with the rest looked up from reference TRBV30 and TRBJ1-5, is SQTIHQWPATLVQPVGSPLSLECTVEGTSNPNLYWYRQAAGRGLQLLFYSVGIGQISSEVPQNLSASRPQDRQFILSSKKLLLSDSGFYLCAWSPAGEQPQHFGDGTRLSIL.

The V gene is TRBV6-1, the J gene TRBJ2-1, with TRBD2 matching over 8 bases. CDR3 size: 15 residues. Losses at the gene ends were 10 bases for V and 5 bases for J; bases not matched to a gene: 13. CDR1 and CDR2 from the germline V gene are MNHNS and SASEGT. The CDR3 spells CATTRQAGANNEQFF. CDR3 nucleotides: TGTGCCACTACTCGCCAAGCGGGGGCCAACAATGAGCAGTTCTTC.

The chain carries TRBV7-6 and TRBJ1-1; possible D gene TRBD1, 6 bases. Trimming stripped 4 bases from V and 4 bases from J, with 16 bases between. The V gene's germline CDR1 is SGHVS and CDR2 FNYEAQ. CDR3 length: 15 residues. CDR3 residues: CASSYQVTGSTEAFF. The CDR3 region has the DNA TGTGCCAGCAGCTACCAAGTCACAGGGTCCACTGAAGCTTTCTTT.

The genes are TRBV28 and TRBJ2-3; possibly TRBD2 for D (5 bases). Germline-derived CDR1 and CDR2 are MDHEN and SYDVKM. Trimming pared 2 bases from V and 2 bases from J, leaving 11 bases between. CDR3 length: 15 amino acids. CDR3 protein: CASSLRADPTDTQYF. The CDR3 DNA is TGTGCCAGCAGTTTACGAGCGGACCCCACAGATACGCAGTATTTT.

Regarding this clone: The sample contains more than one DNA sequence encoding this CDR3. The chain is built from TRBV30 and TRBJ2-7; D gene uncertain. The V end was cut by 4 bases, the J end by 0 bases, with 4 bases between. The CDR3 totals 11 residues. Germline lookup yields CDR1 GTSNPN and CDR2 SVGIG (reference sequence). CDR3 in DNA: TGTGCCTGGACGAGCTCCTACGAGCAGTACTTC. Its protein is CAWTSSYEQYF.

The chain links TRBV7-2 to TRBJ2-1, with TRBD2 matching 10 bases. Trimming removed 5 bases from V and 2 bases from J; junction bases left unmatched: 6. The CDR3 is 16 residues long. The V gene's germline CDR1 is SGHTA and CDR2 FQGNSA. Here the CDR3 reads CASSPGLAAPYNEQFF. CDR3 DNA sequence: TGTGCCAGCAGCCCCGGACTAGCGGCCCCCTACAATGAGCAGTTCTTC.

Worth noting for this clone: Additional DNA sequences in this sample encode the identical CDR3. As DNA, the CDR3 is TGTGCCAGCAGCTTAAGTGGGAGCTACAATGAGCAGTTCTTC. Translation: CASSLSGSYNEQFF. The rearrangement uses TRBV7-3 and TRBJ2-1; maybe TRBD2 (5 bases). CDR1 is SGHTA and CDR2 is FQGTGA in the germline V gene. V lost 1 base and J lost 3, with 7 bases in between. This CDR3 has 14 residues.